The 32 T cell receptor beta chains in this list originate from one sample, sequenced in a study of CD8+ T cells in alopecia areata. Extracted from the samples, RNA was reverse transcribed into cDNA to serve as the sequencing template. Clones were sequenced by immunoSEQ multiplex PCR, and TCRdb holds only the in-frame ones, with some missing. The sample consists of some 200,000 clones, about 60% of them appearing once. Treatment denoted: oral pan-JAK inhibitor, 5-10 mg twice daily. Material: CD8+ T cells sorted from blood, obtained at week 24, from a patient treated with tofacitinib. These receptors were obtained from a human donor with alopecia areata.

The chain joins TRBV7-8 to TRBJ1-2, with D hard to call. The CDR3 contains 18 residues. Germline V CDR1 and CDR2: SGHVS, FQNEAQ. The V and J ends lost 1 base and 3 bases respectively, with 21 bases between them. CDR3 bases: TGTGCCAGCAGCTTAGAGGGTCCACGATCAGGATTAGACTATGGCTACACCTTC. Amino acid sequence: CASSLEGPRSGLDYGYTF.

V is TRBV7-6 and J is TRBJ2-7, with D uncertain. Trimming pared 1 base from V and 7 bases from J, leaving 8 bases between. The V gene's germline CDR1 is SGHVS and CDR2 FNYEAQ. This CDR3 is built from 12 residues. CDR3 protein: CASSLGRYEQYF. Written as DNA, the CDR3 is TGTGCCAGCAGCTTAGGGCGATATGAGCAGTACTTC.

The chain employs TRBV14 and TRBJ2-3, with D possibly matching TRBD2 (6 bases). Trimming shortened V by 8 bases and J by 0 bases, and 12 bases separated the two germline ends. Germline CDR1 reads SGHDN; CDR2 reads FVKESK. The CDR3 is 14 amino acids. The CDR3 protein is CASSGGPSTDTQYF. CDR3 DNA sequence: TGTGCCAGCTCCGGGGGACCCAGCACAGATACGCAGTATTTT.

The rearrangement uses TRBV5-4 and TRBJ2-3; TRBD2 agrees at 10 bases. Per germline, CDR1 SGHNT and CDR2 YYREEE (reference sequence). The J segment lost 10 bases and the V segment lost 2 bases, leaving 10 bases of the junction unmatched. The CDR3 is 15 amino acids. The CDR3 region is CASSLGLAGEHAQYF. In DNA form, the CDR3 reads TGTGCCAGCAGCTTAGGGCTAGCGGGGGAGCATGCGCAGTATTTT. Full variable domain (remainder filled in from reference TRBV5-4 and TRBJ2-3): ETGVTQSPTHLIKTRGQQVTLRCSSQSGHNTVSWYQQALGQGPQFIFQYYREEENGRGNFPPRFSGLQFPNYSSELNVNALELDDSALYLCASSLGLAGEHAQYFGPGTRLTVL.

This sequence joins TRBV4-1 and TRBJ2-5, with a weak D call TRBD1 (5 bases). Germline V gives CDR1 MGHRA, CDR2 YSYEKL. Trimming cost V 1 base and J 3 bases, with 15 bases left between them. This CDR3 is 16 amino acids long. CDR3 region: CASSQGGKGVEETQYF. The CDR3 bases are TGCGCCAGCAGCCAAGGAGGAAAAGGGGTGGAAGAGACCCAGTACTTC.

The CDR3 bases are TGTGCCTGGAGCAGGGCGAACACTGAAGCTTTCTTT. It yields the protein CAWSRANTEAFF. The chain combines TRBV30 with TRBJ1-1; possible D gene TRBD1, 5 bases. Germline loops: CDR1 GTSNPN, CDR2 SVGIG (reference sequence). This CDR3 contains 12 residues. V dropped 3 bases and J dropped 1 base, with 6 bases sitting between them.

The J gene is TRBJ2-7, the V gene TRBV7-9; possible D gene TRBD2, 5 bases. The CDR3 is made up of 14 amino acids. From germline, CDR1 is SEHNR and CDR2 FQNEAQ (reference sequence). The ends were cut back, 5 bases at V and 0 bases at J, with 11 bases in the middle. The CDR3 is CASSLSSYSYEQYF. The CDR3 coding sequence is TGTGCCAGCAGCCTATCTAGCTACTCCTACGAGCAGTACTTC.

The CDR3 nucleotides are TGCAGCGTTGAAGATAGGCAGTATGGCTACACCTTC. Residues: CSVEDRQYGYTF. V usage is TRBV29-1 and J usage is TRBJ1-2, with no clear D. Per the germline V gene, CDR1 is SQVTM and CDR2 is ANQGSEA. Trimming removed 0 bases at V and 5 bases at J, with 7 bases between. The CDR3 spans 12 residues.

This clone was observed a few times. The chain has TRBV9 and TRBJ2-7; D might be TRBD2 (5 bases). V shed 4 bases and J shed 0 bases, with 14 bases lying between them. The CDR3 has 15 amino acids. Germline loops: CDR1 SGDLS, CDR2 YYNGEE. The CDR3 spells CASSPVGESSYEQYF. The CDR3 region has the DNA TGTGCCAGCAGCCCCGTTGGGGAGAGCTCCTACGAGCAGTACTTC.

The V gene is TRBV11-2, the J gene TRBJ2-7; TRBD1 aligns across 7 bases. CDR3 length: 14 residues. V dropped 5 bases and J dropped 4; count of bases not matched to a gene: 8. In germline, CDR1 is SGHAT, CDR2 FQNNGV. CDR3 nucleotide sequence: TGTGCCAGCAGCCCCTCGGACAGGCCGTACGAGCAGTACTTC. Encoded protein: CASSPSDRPYEQYF.

The chain links TRBV4-1 to TRBJ2-2; D call uncertain. CDR1 and CDR2 (germline): MGHRA, YSYEKL. This CDR3 contains 13 residues. V was clipped by 1 base and J by 9 bases, with 9 bases between them. The chain's CDR3 is CASSQGGSRELFF. In nucleotides, the CDR3 is TGCGCCAGCAGCCAAGGAGGCAGCCGGGAGCTGTTTTTT.

J is TRBJ2-7 and V is TRBV2, with D possibly TRBD2 on 6 matching bases. Trimming stripped 4 bases from V and 2 bases from J, with 12 bases between. The V gene's germline CDR1 is SNHLY and CDR2 FYNNEI. The CDR3 is 14 amino acids. The CDR3 DNA follows: TGTGCCAGCAGTGCGGGGGTCCATCCCTACGAGCAGTACTTC. Translated: CASSAGVHPYEQYF.

The chain employs TRBV29-1 and TRBJ1-6; no clear D. CDR3 length: 15 amino acids. V shed 1 base and J shed 8 bases, with 15 bases lying between them. Germline assignment: CDR1 SQVTM and CDR2 ANQGSEA. In DNA form, the CDR3 reads TGCAGCGTTGAAGTGTCCCCGGGAAGCGATTCACCCCTCCACTTT. Its protein is CSVEVSPGSDSPLHF.

V is TRBV29-1 and J is TRBJ2-7; 11 bases fit TRBD1. This CDR3 spans 17 amino acids. V trimming: 0 bases; J trimming: 4 bases; junction bases outside the gene matches: 11. From germline, CDR1 is SQVTM and CDR2 ANQGSEA. In DNA form, the CDR3 reads TGCAGCGTTGAAGATACCGGGGACAGGGGGAAGGAGTACGAGCAGTACTTC. Protein sequence: CSVEDTGDRGKEYEQYF.

The chain joins TRBV20-1 to TRBJ1-1, with 7 bases matching TRBD1. The CDR3 loop spans 11 amino acids. CDR1 and CDR2 from the germline V gene are DFQATT and SNEGSKA (reference sequence). Trimming at V came to 5 bases and at J to 5 bases, leaving 2 bases not matched to a gene. CDR3 residues: CSADRATEAFF. The CDR3 DNA reads TGCAGTGCTGACAGGGCAACTGAAGCTTTCTTT.

Only one count was recorded for this clone. V and J are TRBV27 and TRBJ2-7; weak D call: TRBD1 (6 bases). From germline, CDR1 is MNHEY and CDR2 SMNVEV (reference sequence). V dropped 3 bases and J dropped 2 bases, with 14 bases sitting between them. The CDR3 is made up of 15 amino acids. CDR3 protein: CASSFFTGQTYEQYF. CDR3 in DNA: TGTGCCAGCAGTTTCTTTACGGGACAAACCTACGAGCAGTACTTC.

This clone was seen a few times. This chain uses TRBV4-1 with TRBJ1-3; no firm D call. The CDR3 covers 18 residues. Per the germline V gene, CDR1 is MGHRA and CDR2 is YSYEKL. The V end was cut by 0 bases, the J end by 0 bases, with 15 bases between. The CDR3, as DNA: TGCGCCAGCAGCCAAGAGGTCTGGCAGCACCTCTCTGGAAACACCATATATTTT. Protein product: CASSQEVWQHLSGNTIYF.

This chain's CDR3 is CSAQVEGTDTQYF. The CDR3 DNA reads as TGCAGCGCCCAAGTCGAGGGCACAGATACGCAGTATTTT. The V call is TRBV29-1, the J call TRBJ2-3; no definite D call. Per germline, CDR1 SQVTM and CDR2 ANQGSEA. This CDR3 contains 13 residues. V was cut by 7 bases and J by 1 base, with 12 bases left in between.

J is TRBJ2-2 and V is TRBV30; TRBD1 matches at 8 bases. Looked up from germline, CDR1 is GTSNPN and CDR2 is SVGIG (reference sequence). V shed 4 bases and J 6 bases; nucleotides not matched to a gene: 4. This CDR3 is 13 amino acids long. In DNA, the CDR3 is TGTGCCTGGACAGGGGGCTATTCCGGGGAGCTGTTTTTT. Protein: CAWTGGYSGELFF.

In DNA form, the CDR3 reads TGTGCCTGGGATGGAGGGGGAACCGGGGAGCTGTTTTTT. Translated: CAWDGGGTGELFF. The rearrangement uses TRBV30 and TRBJ2-2; perhaps D is TRBD1 or TRBD2 (6 bases each). The ends were cut back, 5 bases at V and 5 bases at J, with 12 bases in the middle. The germline V gene has CDR1 GTSNPN and CDR2 SVGIG (reference sequence). The CDR3 totals 13 residues.

The rearrangement links TRBV11-2 to TRBJ2-3, with TRBD1 matching 11 bases. This CDR3 is built from 15 residues. Per the germline V gene, CDR1 is SGHAT and CDR2 is FQNNGV. Trimming removed 6 bases from V and 4 bases from J; junction bases left unmatched: 6. The CDR3 bases are TGTGCCAGCAGGGGATCGGGACAGGGGGCAGATACGCAGTATTTT. Translating it yields CASRGSGQGADTQYF.

This clone was counted a few times. The chain has TRBV29-1 and TRBJ2-2, with D perhaps TRBD2 (6 bases). Trimming shortened V by 4 bases and J by 3 bases, and 18 bases separated the two germline ends. The germline V gene has CDR1 SQVTM and CDR2 ANQGSEA. This CDR3 has 16 residues. The CDR3 coding sequence is TGCAGCGTTGGGGGAGGCGGGACCCTTCACACCGGGGAGCTGTTTTTT. Its protein product is CSVGGGGTLHTGELFF.

This clone was detected once. The rearrangement uses TRBV4-1 and TRBJ2-1, with 12 bases fitting TRBD2. This CDR3 has 16 amino acids. Germline CDR1 is MGHRA and CDR2 is YSYEKL. V lost 5 bases and J lost 1; bases outside the gene matches: 3. CDR3 DNA sequence: TGCGCCAGCAGCGTTACTAGCGGGGGGTCCTACAATGAGCAGTTCTTC. Translated, it gives CASSVTSGGSYNEQFF.

The chain carries TRBV6-1 and TRBJ2-5; 9 bases fit TRBD2. From germline, CDR1 is MNHNS and CDR2 SASEGT. The CDR3 contains 16 residues. Trimming took 2 bases from V and 4 from J; bases not matched to a gene: 8. The CDR3 region is CASSERRGGFGETQYF. The CDR3 nucleotides are TGTGCCAGCAGTGAACGGCGGGGGGGCTTTGGAGAGACCCAGTACTTC.

V gene TRBV11-2 combines with J gene TRBJ2-5; 9 positions agree with TRBD2. This CDR3 is built from 15 residues. V gave up 3 bases and J gave up 1 base; unmatched junction bases: 3. CDR1 and CDR2 (germline): SGHAT, FQNNGV. The CDR3 bases are TGTGCCAGCAGCTTGCTAGCGGGGACCCAAGAGACCCAGTACTTC. Residues: CASSLLAGTQETQYF.

The rearrangement joins TRBV9 to TRBJ2-7; possibly TRBD2 for D (5 bases). Germline values: CDR1 SGDLS, CDR2 YYNGEE. This CDR3 comprises 14 residues. V shed 0 bases and J shed 5 bases, with 12 bases lying between them. The CDR3 DNA reads as TGTGCCAGCAGCGTAGTTCCGGACTGGAACGAGCAGTACTTC. This sequence encodes CASSVVPDWNEQYF.

This clone was detected only a few times. The chain carries TRBV5-6 and TRBJ1-2, with 8 bases matching TRBD1. The CDR3 runs 16 residues. CDR1 is SGHDT and CDR2 is YYEEEE in the germline V gene. V gave up 3 bases and J gave up 1 base; unmatched junction bases: 8. The CDR3 sequence is CASSSGDRRYNYGYTF. CDR3 nucleotides: TGTGCCAGCAGCTCTGGGGACAGGAGATATAACTATGGCTACACCTTC.

The V gene is TRBV6-5, the J gene TRBJ1-1, with no clear D. V dropped 0 bases and J dropped 2 bases, with 7 bases sitting between them. The CDR3 has 14 residues. Germline CDR1 and CDR2: MNHEY and SVGAGI. The CDR3 loop is CASSYSEGNTEAFF. Written as DNA, the CDR3 is TGTGCCAGCAGTTACTCGGAGGGTAACACTGAAGCTTTCTTT.

This chain uses TRBV5-4 with TRBJ1-2; no definite D call. CDR3 length equals 12 residues. V was shortened by 0 bases and J by 2 bases, with 2 bases between the two germline ends. The germline gives CDR1 SGHNT, CDR2 YYREEE (reference sequence). This CDR3 reads CASSLDNYGYTF. The CDR3 DNA reads TGTGCCAGCAGCTTGGACAACTATGGCTACACCTTC.

This clone showed up just a few times. The rearrangement links TRBV5-6 to TRBJ1-5, with 7 bases that match TRBD1. The length of the CDR3 is 13 residues. Looked up from germline, CDR1 is SGHDT and CDR2 is YYEEEE. J was trimmed by 11 bases and V by 0 bases; bases with no gene match: 5. The CDR3 DNA reads TGTGCCAGCAGCTTGGGTATAGACAGGGCCCAGCATTTT. This translates into CASSLGIDRAQHF.

The rearrangement uses TRBV30 and TRBJ1-5; 11 nucleotides line up with TRBD1. This CDR3 spans 15 amino acids. The V and J ends lost 1 base and 5 bases, in that order; junction bases with no gene match: 4. CDR1 GTSNPN and CDR2 SVGIG come from the germline V gene (reference sequence). This CDR3 is CAWSAGTGGHQPQHF. In DNA form, the CDR3 reads TGTGCCTGGAGTGCAGGGACAGGGGGGCATCAGCCCCAGCATTTT.

This clone was recorded a few times. The chain recombines TRBV10-3 with TRBJ2-3; 8 bases are shared with TRBD2. V lost 4 bases, J lost 5 bases, and 5 bases stayed unmatched. In germline, CDR1 is ENHRY, CDR2 SYGVKD. This CDR3 is built from 14 residues. CDR3 protein: CAISAAGGRDTQYF. In DNA form, the CDR3 reads TGTGCCATCAGTGCGGCGGGGGGCCGAGATACGCAGTATTTT.